The 22 T cell receptor beta chains presented below share a single source sample, sequenced in a study of T cells in tumors after PD-1 blockade. Data came from immunoSEQ multiplex PCR; TCRdb stores just in-frame clones and leaves some out. The data show 20,000 to 25,000 clones, roughly 73% seen once. The sample was PBMCs, taken before anti-PD-1 treatment. These receptors originate from a human donor with basal cell carcinoma.

This clone occurred once. The chain employs TRBV27 and TRBJ2-7; 11 bases are shared with TRBD1. After removal of 4 bases from V and 6 bases from J, the junction contained 11 bases not matched to a gene. The CDR3 runs to 16 residues. CDR1 and CDR2 from the germline V gene are MNHEY and SMNVEV (reference sequence). The CDR3 DNA follows: TGTGCCAGCAGTTATTATGGGGACAGGGGGTTGAGCGAGCAGTACTTC. Translating gives CASSYYGDRGLSEQYF.

The chain uses TRBV7-9 and TRBJ2-1; a possible D gene is TRBD2 (5 bases). This CDR3 is 15 amino acids long. Trimming stripped 0 bases from V and 3 bases from J, with 9 bases between. The germline V gene has CDR1 SEHNR and CDR2 FQNEAQ (reference sequence). The CDR3 DNA reads as TGTGCCAGCAGCTTAGCTTGGGAGTACTACAATGAGCAGTTCTTC. This gives the protein CASSLAWEYYNEQFF.

The rearrangement uses TRBV9 and TRBJ2-7, with TRBD2 identical over 7 bases. This CDR3 has 14 amino acids. Germline values: CDR1 SGDLS, CDR2 YYNGEE. Trimming took 3 bases from V and 2 from J; bases not matched to a gene: 5. The CDR3 region is CASSAGRTTYEQYF. The CDR3 region has the DNA TGTGCCAGCAGCGCCGGGAGGACAACCTACGAGCAGTACTTC.

The V call is TRBV6-1, the J call TRBJ2-5, with 9 bases that match TRBD2. CDR1 is MNHNS and CDR2 is SASEGT in the germline V gene. The CDR3 covers 16 residues. Unmatched junction bases numbered 7, after V lost 0 bases and J lost 5 bases. As DNA, the CDR3 is TGTGCCAGCAGTGAAGCGGAGGGAGCGGGGGGCGAGACCCAGTACTTC. Translating gives CASSEAEGAGGETQYF.

The chain uses TRBV18 and TRBJ1-1; D perhaps matches TRBD1 (6 bases). V was shortened by 2 bases and J by 12 bases, with 16 bases between the two germline ends. From germline, CDR1 is KGHSH and CDR2 LQKENI. CDR3 size: 13 residues. The CDR3 reads CASSPGETGWPFF. For the CDR3, the DNA is TGTGCCAGCTCACCAGGGGAAACAGGGTGGCCTTTCTTT. The whole variable domain, remainder taken from reference TRBV18 and TRBJ1-1, is NAGVMQNPRHLVRRRGQEARLRCSPMKGHSHVYWYRQLPEEGLKFMVYLQKENIIDESGMPKERFSAEFPKEGPSILRIQQVVRGDSAAYFCASSPGETGWPFFGQGTRLTVV.

The chain joins TRBV6-5 to TRBJ2-7; 8 bases are shared with TRBD1. V lost 6 bases, J lost 5 bases, and 9 bases stayed unmatched. The CDR3 spans 14 residues. Germline V gene sequence: CDR1 MNHEY, CDR2 SVGAGI. CDR3 amino acids: CASRPGQGRHEQYF. CDR3 DNA: TGTGCCAGCAGACCTGGACAGGGCCGACACGAGCAGTACTTC.

The chain employs TRBV12-5 and TRBJ1-5, with a weak D call TRBD1 (6 bases). Germline V CDR1 and CDR2: LGHNT, FRNRAP. There are 14 residues in the CDR3. Trimming cost V 4 bases and J 5 bases, with 12 bases left between them. In nucleotides, the CDR3 is TGTGCTAGTGGTTACGGACAGAGCCATCAGCCCCAGCATTTT. Its protein product is CASGYGQSHQPQHF.

The J gene is TRBJ2-1, the V gene TRBV28; 9 bases agree with TRBD1. After removal of 2 bases from V and 4 bases from J, the junction contained 12 bases not matched to a gene. This CDR3 has 18 residues. CDR1 and CDR2 (germline): MDHEN, SYDVKM. Written as DNA, the CDR3 is TGTGCCAGCAGTTTAGGGACAGGGCCGGGATCCTCGTACAATGAGCAGTTCTTC. Translation: CASSLGTGPGSSYNEQFF.

This rearrangement joins TRBV20-1 to TRBJ1-1; D is ambiguous. The CDR3 runs to 11 residues. Germline V gene data show CDR1 as DFQATT and CDR2 as SNEGSKA (reference sequence). Trimming pared 3 bases from V and 5 bases from J, leaving 7 bases between. The CDR3 DNA is TGCAGTGCTAGCGGTGGGACTGAAGCTTTCTTT. It translates to CSASGGTEAFF.

The J gene is TRBJ1-2, the V gene TRBV12-3 or TRBV12-4; D possibly corresponds to TRBD1 (5 bases). The CDR3 runs to 11 residues. V was shortened by 5 bases and J by 5 bases, with 6 bases between the two germline ends. CDR3 loop: CASSDRYGYTF. The CDR3 coding sequence is TGTGCCAGCAGTGACAGATATGGCTACACCTTC.

This chain joins TRBV25-1 and TRBJ2-1; D uncertain. Trimming left V 0 bases short and J 10 bases short, with 13 bases between. The CDR3 is 14 amino acids. The germline CDR1 and CDR2 sequences are MGHDK and SYGVNS. CDR3 loop: CASSEYGSEREQFF. The CDR3, as DNA: TGTGCCAGCAGTGAATATGGAAGCGAACGAGAGCAGTTCTTC.

The chain carries TRBV19 and TRBJ1-5; TRBD1 is a possible D gene (5 bases). This CDR3 has 10 residues. V lost 11 bases, J lost 8 bases, and 10 bases lay in between. Per germline, CDR1 LNHDA and CDR2 SQIVND (reference sequence). In DNA, the CDR3 is TGTGCCGCGGGGCGGAAGCCCCAGCATTTT. It codes for CAAGRKPQHF. The whole variable domain, remainder taken from reference TRBV19 and TRBJ1-5, is DGGITQSPKYLFRKEGQNVTLSCEQNLNHDAMYWYRQDPGQGLRLIYYSQIVNDFQKGDIAEGYSVSREKKESFPLTVTSAQKNPTAFYLCAAGRKPQHFGDGTRLSIL.

The J gene is TRBJ1-4, the V gene TRBV29-1, with unresolved D. CDR3 length: 12 amino acids. Between the trimmed V and J ends, which lost 2 bases and 5 bases, there was a span of 6 bases. In germline, CDR1 is SQVTM, CDR2 ANQGSEA. Here the CDR3 DNA reads TGCAGCGTTGAAACGGGCAATGAAAAACTGTTTTTT. Translating gives CSVETGNEKLFF.

The chain is built from TRBV7-2 and TRBJ2-1; the match to TRBD2 covers 8 bases. Losses at the gene ends were 2 bases for V and 9 bases for J; bases not matched to a gene: 9. Germline CDR1 SGHTA, CDR2 FQGNSA. This CDR3 region has 15 residues. CDR3 sequence: CASSLRGGGGSEQFF. In DNA, the CDR3 is TGTGCCAGCAGCTTACGGGGGGGCGGGGGCAGTGAGCAGTTCTTC.

The gene calls are TRBV10-2 and TRBJ2-1; 8 nucleotides agree with TRBD2. The germline V gene encodes CDR1 WSHSY and CDR2 SAAADI. Trimming at V came to 2 bases and at J to 4 bases, leaving 4 bases not matched to a gene. The CDR3 covers 15 residues. CDR3 amino acids: CASSETGGGYNEQFF. The CDR3 DNA reads as TGCGCCAGCAGTGAGACGGGAGGGGGGTACAATGAGCAGTTCTTC.

The genes are TRBV3-1 (or the pseudogene TRBV3-2) and TRBJ2-7, with unresolved D. The ends were cut back, 1 base at V and 9 bases at J, with 7 bases in the middle. In germline, CDR1 is LGHDT, CDR2 YNNKEL (reference sequence). The CDR3 is 11 residues long. This CDR3 is CASSQGGLQYF. CDR3 sequence (DNA): TGTGCCAGCAGCCAAGGGGGTCTGCAGTACTTC.

This clone has a single count. The chain couples TRBV7-2 to TRBJ1-2, with 9 bases lining up with TRBD1. The CDR3 totals 14 residues. V trimming: 1 base; J trimming: 4 bases; junction bases outside the gene matches: 1. Germline CDR1 reads SGHTA; CDR2 reads FQGNSA. The CDR3 bases are TGTGCCAGCAGCTTAGGGGGACAGGGCTATGGCTACACCTTC. The encoded protein is CASSLGGQGYGYTF. The whole variable domain, remainder taken from reference TRBV7-2 and TRBJ1-2, is GAGVSQSPSNKVTEKGKDVELRCDPISGHTALYWYRQSLGQGLEFLIYFQGNSAPDKSGLPSDRFSAERTGGSVSTLTIQRTQQEDSAVYLCASSLGGQGYGYTFGSGTRLTVV.

The chain carries TRBV7-9 and TRBJ2-5, with unresolved D. V was pared by 0 bases and J by 5 bases, with 7 bases between. Germline V gene lookup returns CDR1 SEHNR and CDR2 FQNEAQ (reference sequence). This CDR3 has 13 amino acids. The CDR3, as DNA: TGTGCCAGCAGCTTAGCGGGTTTGGAGACCCAGTACTTC. It codes for CASSLAGLETQYF.

By share, this clone counts as large. The rearrangement uses TRBV9 and TRBJ2-1; D ambiguous. Germline V gives CDR1 SGDLS, CDR2 YYNGEE. The CDR3 totals 13 residues. Trimming stripped 3 bases from V and 5 bases from J, with 9 bases between. DNA of the CDR3: TGTGCCAGCAGCGCGCAGAACCACAATGAGCAGTTCTTC. As protein: CASSAQNHNEQFF.

The table lists this clone with a count of one. This chain connects TRBV30 to TRBJ2-1, with 8 bases fitting TRBD2. J gave up 7 bases and V 2 bases, and 10 bases lay outside the gene matches. There are 15 residues in the CDR3. The germline V gene encodes CDR1 GTSNPN and CDR2 SVGIG (reference sequence). CDR3 nucleotide sequence: TGTGCCTGGAGTACTCCAGCGGGGGACGATAATGAGCAGTTCTTC. This codes for CAWSTPAGDDNEQFF.

CDR3 sequence: CASSEELAGRETQYF. The CDR3 bases are TGTGCCAGCAGTGAAGAACTAGCGGGAAGGGAGACCCAGTACTTC. The chain carries TRBV2 and TRBJ2-5; 10 bases are shared with TRBD2. Germline lookup yields CDR1 SNHLY and CDR2 FYNNEI. V trimming: 1 base; J trimming: 5 bases; junction bases outside the gene matches: 4. The CDR3 length is 15 residues.

The table lists this clone with a count of one. The chain links TRBV5-5 to TRBJ2-7, with unresolved D. The CDR3 totals 14 residues. Germline CDR1 SGHKS, CDR2 YYEKEE (reference sequence). V lost 4 bases and J 1 base, leaving 12 bases between the germline ends. For the CDR3, the DNA is TGTGCCAGCAGCCAAGAGGACGGGTCCTACGAGCAGTACTTC. Its protein is CASSQEDGSYEQYF.